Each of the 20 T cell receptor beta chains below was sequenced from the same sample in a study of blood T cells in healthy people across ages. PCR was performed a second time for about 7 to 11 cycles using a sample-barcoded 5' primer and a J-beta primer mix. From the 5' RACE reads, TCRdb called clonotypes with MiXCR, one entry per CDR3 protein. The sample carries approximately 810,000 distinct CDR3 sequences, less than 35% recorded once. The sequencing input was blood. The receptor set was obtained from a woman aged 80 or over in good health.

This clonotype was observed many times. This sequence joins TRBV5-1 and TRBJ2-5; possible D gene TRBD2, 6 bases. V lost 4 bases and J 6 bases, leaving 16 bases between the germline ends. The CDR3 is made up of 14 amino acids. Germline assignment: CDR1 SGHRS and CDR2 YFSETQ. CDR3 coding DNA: TGCGCCAGCAGCGGCGGGACTGCGCAACAGACCCAGTACTTC. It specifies CASSGGTAQQTQYF.

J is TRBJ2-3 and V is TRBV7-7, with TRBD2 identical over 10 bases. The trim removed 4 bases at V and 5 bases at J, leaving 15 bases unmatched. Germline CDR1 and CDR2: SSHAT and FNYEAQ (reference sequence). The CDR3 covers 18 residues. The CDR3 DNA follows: TGTGCCAGCAGCTCGGGGTCTTCGGGACTAGCGCATGTAGATACGCAGTATTTT. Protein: CASSSGSSGLAHVDTQYF.

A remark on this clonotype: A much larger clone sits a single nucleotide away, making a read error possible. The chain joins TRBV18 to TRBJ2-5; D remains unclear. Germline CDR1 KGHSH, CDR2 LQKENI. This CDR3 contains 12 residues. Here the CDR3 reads CASSPWEEIQYF. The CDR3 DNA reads TGTGCCAGCTCACCATGGGAAGAGATCCAGTACTTC.

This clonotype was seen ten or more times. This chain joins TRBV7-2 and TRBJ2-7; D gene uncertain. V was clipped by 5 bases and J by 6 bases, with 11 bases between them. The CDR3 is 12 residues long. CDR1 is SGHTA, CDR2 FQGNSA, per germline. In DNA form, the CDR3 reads TGTGCCAGCAGCCGCCTTATGGGCGAGCAGTACTTC. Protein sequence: CASSRLMGEQYF.

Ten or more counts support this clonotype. The CDR3 protein is CASSLKSGGEQFF. The CDR3 nucleotides read TGCGCCAGCAGCTTAAAATCAGGGGGTGAGCAGTTCTTC. The gene calls are TRBV5-1 and TRBJ2-1; TRBD1 matches 7 bases. This CDR3 comprises 13 residues. V dropped 2 bases and J dropped 9; count of bases not matched to a gene: 5. Germline V gene lookup returns CDR1 SGHRS and CDR2 YFSETQ.

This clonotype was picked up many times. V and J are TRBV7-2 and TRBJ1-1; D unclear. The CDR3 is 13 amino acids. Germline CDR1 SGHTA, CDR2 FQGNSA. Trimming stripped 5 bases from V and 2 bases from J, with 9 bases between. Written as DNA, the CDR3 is TGTGCCAGCAGCAGAGCGGCCAACACTGAAGCTTTCTTT. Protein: CASSRAANTEAFF.

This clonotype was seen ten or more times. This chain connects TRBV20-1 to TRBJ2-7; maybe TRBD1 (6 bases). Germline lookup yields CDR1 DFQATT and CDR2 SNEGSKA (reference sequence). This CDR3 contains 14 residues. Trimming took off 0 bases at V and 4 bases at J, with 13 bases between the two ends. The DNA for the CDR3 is TGCAGTGCTAGAGAATTTGGACAGTCTTACGAGCAGTACTTC. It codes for CSAREFGQSYEQYF.

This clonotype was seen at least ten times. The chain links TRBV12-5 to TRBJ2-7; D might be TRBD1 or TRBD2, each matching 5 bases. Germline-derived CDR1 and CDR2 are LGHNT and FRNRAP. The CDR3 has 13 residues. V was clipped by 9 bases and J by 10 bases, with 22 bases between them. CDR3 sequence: CASARDGPGTQYF. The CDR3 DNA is TGTGCTAGCGCCAGGGACGGTCCGGGTACCCAGTACTTC.

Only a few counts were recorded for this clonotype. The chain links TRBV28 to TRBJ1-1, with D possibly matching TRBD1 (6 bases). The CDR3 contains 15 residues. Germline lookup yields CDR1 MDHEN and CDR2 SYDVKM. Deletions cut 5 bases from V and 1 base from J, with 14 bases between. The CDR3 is CASSEDDRRNTEAFF. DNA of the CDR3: TGTGCCAGCAGTGAGGATGACAGGAGGAACACTGAAGCTTTCTTT.

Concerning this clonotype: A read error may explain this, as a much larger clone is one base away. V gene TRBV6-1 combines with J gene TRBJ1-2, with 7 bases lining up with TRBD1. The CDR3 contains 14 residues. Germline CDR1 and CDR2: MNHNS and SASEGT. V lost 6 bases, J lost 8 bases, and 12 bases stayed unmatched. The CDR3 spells CASRTGTETGGYTF. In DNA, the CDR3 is TGTGCCAGCAGGACCGGGACAGAGACGGGCGGCTACACCTTC.

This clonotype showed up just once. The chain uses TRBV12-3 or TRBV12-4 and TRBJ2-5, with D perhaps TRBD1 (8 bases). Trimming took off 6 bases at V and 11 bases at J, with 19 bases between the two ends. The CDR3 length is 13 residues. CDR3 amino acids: CASSTDRAGEQYF. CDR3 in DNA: TGTGCCAGCAGCACGGACAGGGCGGGGGAGCAGTACTTC.

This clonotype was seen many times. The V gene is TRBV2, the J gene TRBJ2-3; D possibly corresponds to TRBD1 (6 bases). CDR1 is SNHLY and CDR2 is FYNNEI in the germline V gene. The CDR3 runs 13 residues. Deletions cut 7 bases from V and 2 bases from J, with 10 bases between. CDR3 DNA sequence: TGTGCCAGCATAAGACAGGCCACAGATACGCAGTATTTT. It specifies CASIRQATDTQYF.

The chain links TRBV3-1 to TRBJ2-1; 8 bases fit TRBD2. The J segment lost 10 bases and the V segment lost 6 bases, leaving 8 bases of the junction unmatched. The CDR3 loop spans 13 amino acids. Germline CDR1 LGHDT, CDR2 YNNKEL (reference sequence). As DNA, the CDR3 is TGTGCCAGCAGGGTAGCGGGGTTGAGGGAGCAGTTCTTC. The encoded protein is CASRVAGLREQFF.

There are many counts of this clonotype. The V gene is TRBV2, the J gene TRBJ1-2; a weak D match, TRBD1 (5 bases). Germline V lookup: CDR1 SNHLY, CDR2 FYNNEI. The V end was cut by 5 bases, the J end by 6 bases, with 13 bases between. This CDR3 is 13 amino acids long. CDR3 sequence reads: CASSNSRENGYTF. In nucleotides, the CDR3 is TGTGCCAGCAGTAATAGCAGGGAAAATGGCTACACCTTC.

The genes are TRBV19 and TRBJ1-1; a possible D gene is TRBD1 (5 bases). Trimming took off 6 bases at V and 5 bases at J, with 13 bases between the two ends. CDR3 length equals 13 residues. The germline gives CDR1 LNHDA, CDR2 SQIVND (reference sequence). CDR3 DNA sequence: TGTGCCAGTAGCGCCCAAAGGGGAACTGAAGCTTTCTTT. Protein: CASSAQRGTEAFF.

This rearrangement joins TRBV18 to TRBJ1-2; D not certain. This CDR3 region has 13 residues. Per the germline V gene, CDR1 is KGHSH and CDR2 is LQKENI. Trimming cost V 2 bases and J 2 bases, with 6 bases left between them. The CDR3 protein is CASSPKENYGYTF. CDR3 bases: TGTGCCAGCTCACCAAAGGAGAACTATGGCTACACCTTC.

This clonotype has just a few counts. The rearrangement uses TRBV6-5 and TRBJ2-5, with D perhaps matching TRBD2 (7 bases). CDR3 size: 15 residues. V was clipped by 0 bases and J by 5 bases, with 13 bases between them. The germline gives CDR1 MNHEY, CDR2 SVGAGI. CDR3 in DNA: TGTGCCAGCAGTTACTCGGGGCGGGGGCTTGAGACCCAGTACTTC. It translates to CASSYSGRGLETQYF.

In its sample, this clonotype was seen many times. The CDR3 nucleotides are TGCAGTGCTCTCGGAGCCTCGAGGGCTCGGGAGACCCAGTACTTC. It yields the protein CSALGASRARETQYF. The chain has TRBV20-1 and TRBJ2-5; D may be TRBD2 (5 bases). V lost 5 bases, J lost 5 bases, and 21 bases lay in between. The CDR3 spans 15 residues. Germline assignment: CDR1 DFQATT and CDR2 SNEGSKA (reference sequence).

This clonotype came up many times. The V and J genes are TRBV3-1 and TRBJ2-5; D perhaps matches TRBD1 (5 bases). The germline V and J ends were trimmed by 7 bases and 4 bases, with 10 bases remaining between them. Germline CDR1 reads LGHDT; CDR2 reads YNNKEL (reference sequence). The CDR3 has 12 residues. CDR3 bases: TGTGCCAGCACCACAGGCGGAGAGACCCAGTACTTC. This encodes CASTTGGETQYF.

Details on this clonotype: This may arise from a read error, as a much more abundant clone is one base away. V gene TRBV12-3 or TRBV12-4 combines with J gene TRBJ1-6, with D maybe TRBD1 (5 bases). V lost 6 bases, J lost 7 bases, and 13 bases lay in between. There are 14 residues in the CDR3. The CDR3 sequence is CASREDSVNSPLHF. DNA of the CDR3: TGTGCCAGCAGGGAAGACAGTGTAAATTCACCCCTCCACTTT.